These 20 T cell receptor beta chains originate from one sample sequenced in a study of cytomegalovirus exposure and HLA in healthy donors. The PCR made use of 60 Vbeta and 13 Jbeta primers. Profiled with immunoSEQ multiplex PCR; TCRdb holds only in-frame clones, not every one. This table holds around 220,000 clones, under 80% found once. The specimen sequenced was PBMCs. These receptors all come from a woman aged 25 to 45 in good health and CMV-seronegative.

This clone has only one observation. The chain joins TRBV4-1 to TRBJ2-1; a possible D gene is TRBD1 (6 bases). The V end was cut by 0 bases, the J end by 0 bases, with 18 bases between. The CDR3 consists of 19 residues. Germline V CDR1 and CDR2: MGHRA, YSYEKL. The CDR3 coding sequence is TGCGCCAGCAGCCAAGAGGGGGACACACTAGGGAGCTCCTACAATGAGCAGTTCTTC. Protein sequence: CASSQEGDTLGSSYNEQFF.

V usage is TRBV15 and J usage is TRBJ2-1, with D unclear. Germline V CDR1 and CDR2: LNHNV, YYDKDF (reference sequence). V was pared by 1 base and J by 7 bases, with 11 bases between. This CDR3 is built from 14 residues. In nucleotides, the CDR3 is TGTGCCACCAGCAGAGTTGGCCCTTGGAATGAGCAGTTCTTC. Protein sequence: CATSRVGPWNEQFF.

This clone was seen just once. The V call is TRBV7-8, the J call TRBJ1-6; TRBD1 is a possible D gene (6 bases). Trimming left V 3 bases short and J 14 bases short, with 14 bases between. The length of the CDR3 is 13 residues. Germline V CDR1 and CDR2: SGHVS, FQNEAQ. The CDR3 reads CASSLDLQGTLHF. CDR3 sequence (DNA): TGTGCCAGCAGCTTGGACCTACAGGGTACCCTCCACTTT. Using reference TRBV7-8 and TRBJ1-6 for the parts outside the CDR3, the full variable domain is GAGVSQSPRYKVAKRGQDVALRCDPISGHVSLFWYQQALGQGPEFLTYFQNEAQLDKSGLPSDRFFAERPEGSVSTLKIQRTQQEDSAVYLCASSLDLQGTLHFGNGTRLTVT.

This chain links TRBV2 with TRBJ2-2; TRBD1 matches at 9 bases. The junction had 0 bases not matched to a gene; V was cut back by 0 bases and J by 1 base. The length of the CDR3 is 16 residues. Germline V lookup: CDR1 SNHLY, CDR2 FYNNEI. The CDR3 protein is CASSEAGQGNTGELFF. CDR3 nucleotide sequence: TGTGCCAGCAGTGAAGCGGGACAGGGGAACACCGGGGAGCTGTTTTTT.

The rearrangement joins TRBV6-5 to TRBJ2-5, with 8 bases matching TRBD1. The better agreement between TRBJ2-7 and the DNA end casts doubt on the J call. The CDR3 loop spans 15 amino acids. The germline V gene encodes CDR1 MNHEY and CDR2 SVGAGI. The CDR3 DNA is TGTGCCAGCAGTCAGGCAGGGGGCCTATCCTACGAGCAGTACTTC. This encodes CASSQAGGLSYEQYF.

V usage is TRBV19 and J usage is TRBJ2-7; a possible D gene is TRBD2 (5 bases). CDR1 LNHDA and CDR2 SQIVND come from the germline V gene (reference sequence). Trimming removed 7 bases at V and 3 bases at J, with 10 bases between. The CDR3 is 12 amino acids. CDR3 bases: TGTGCCAGTACGAGGGAGAGCTACGAGCAGTACTTC. This gives the protein CASTRESYEQYF.

The genes are TRBV7-8 and TRBJ1-2, with a tentative D call TRBD1 (5 bases). Germline assignment: CDR1 SGHVS and CDR2 FQNEAQ. The CDR3 loop spans 13 amino acids. Deletions cut 5 bases from V and 8 bases from J, with 15 bases between. Here the CDR3 DNA reads TGTGCCAGCAGCCGGATCAGGGAGGGAGGCTACACCTTC. It is translated as CASSRIREGGYTF.

On this clone: Mismatch with germline at one junction end may stem from a read error. The J gene is TRBJ2-3, the V gene TRBV7-9; TRBD2 matches 7 bases. Germline V gene data show CDR1 as SEHNR and CDR2 as FQNEAQ (reference sequence). The CDR3 has 15 amino acids. As DNA, the CDR3 is TGTTCCAGCAGCTCCGGAGGGAGGGGCACAGATACGCAGTATTTT. This encodes CSSSSGGRGTDTQYF.

The rearrangement uses TRBV9 and TRBJ2-3; TRBD1 is a possible D gene (6 bases). In germline, CDR1 is SGDLS, CDR2 YYNGEE. The ends were cut back, 3 bases at V and 2 bases at J, with 19 bases in the middle. The CDR3 is 17 amino acids. The CDR3 DNA sequence: TGTGCCAGCAGCGCAACCGCGGACAGTCTCTTCACAGATACGCAGTATTTT. Translation: CASSATADSLFTDTQYF.

The sample holds a few counts of this clone. The chain employs TRBV14 and TRBJ1-2; weak D call: TRBD1 (5 bases). This CDR3 region has 15 residues. V was trimmed by 4 bases and J by 4 bases, leaving 16 bases between them. Germline assignment: CDR1 SGHDN and CDR2 FVKESK. The CDR3 sequence is CASSPRGSISYGYTF. The DNA for the CDR3 is TGTGCCAGCAGCCCCCGGGGGTCGATTTCCTATGGCTACACCTTC.

V and J are TRBV6-1 and TRBJ2-3, with D possibly TRBD2 on 5 matching bases. V was shortened by 2 bases and J by 3 bases, with 15 bases between the two germline ends. Germline loops: CDR1 MNHNS, CDR2 SASEGT. CDR3 size: 16 residues. The CDR3 coding sequence is TGTGCCAGCAGTGAAATTTCGGAGGATGGGACAGATACGCAGTATTTT. Translated: CASSEISEDGTDTQYF.

The J gene is TRBJ2-4, the V gene TRBV4-1; D perhaps matches TRBD1 (6 bases). This CDR3 is built from 15 residues. Trimming took 1 base from V and 5 from J, leaving 12 bases between them. In germline, CDR1 is MGHRA, CDR2 YSYEKL. This CDR3 is CASSQAPDSQNIQYF. The DNA of the CDR3 is TGCGCCAGCAGCCAAGCTCCGGACAGTCAAAACATTCAGTACTTC.

There are a few counts of this clone. This chain uses TRBV6-5 with TRBJ2-7; D gene uncertain. CDR1 and CDR2 (germline): MNHEY, SVGAGI. This CDR3 has 13 amino acids. Trimming removed 2 bases at V and 2 bases at J, with 7 bases between. CDR3 protein: CASSYSLTYEQYF. DNA of the CDR3: TGTGCCAGCAGTTACAGCCTCACCTACGAGCAGTACTTC.

As concerns this clone: Relative to the germline gene, one junction end is altered; a read error may explain this. This chain links TRBV6-1 with TRBJ1-2; D is unclear. The CDR3 contains 15 residues. Germline V gene data show CDR1 as MNHNS and CDR2 as SASEGT. For the CDR3, the DNA is TGTGCCAGCAGTCGCCAGCTAGATAGTGGCTATGGCTACTCCTTC. This encodes CASSRQLDSGYGYSF.

The chain joins TRBV10-3 to TRBJ2-5, with TRBD1 identical over 10 bases. The CDR3 runs 15 residues. The germline V gene encodes CDR1 ENHRY and CDR2 SYGVKD. The V and J ends lost 4 bases and 4 bases, in that order; junction bases with no gene match: 6. The CDR3 bases are TGTGCCATCAGTGTCGACAGGGGGCGCGGAGAGACCCAGTACTTC. Residues: CAISVDRGRGETQYF.

The chain has TRBV2 and TRBJ1-1, with a weak D call TRBD1 (5 bases). V lost 6 bases and J lost 5, with 13 bases in between. CDR1 SNHLY and CDR2 FYNNEI come from the germline V gene. The CDR3 is 13 amino acids. CDR3 sequence reads: CASRLVGVTEAFF. The CDR3 nucleotides read TGTGCCAGCAGGCTCGTAGGGGTTACTGAAGCTTTCTTT.

This rearrangement joins TRBV5-6 to TRBJ1-2; 8 nucleotides align to TRBD1. Germline V gives CDR1 SGHDT, CDR2 YYEEEE. There are 12 residues in the CDR3. V shed 4 bases and J 5 bases; nucleotides not matched to a gene: 1. CDR3 sequence (DNA): TGTGCCAGCAGCAGGACAGGGTATGGCTACACCTTC. Protein sequence: CASSRTGYGYTF.

In its sample, this clone was seen once. The V call is TRBV11-3, the J call TRBJ2-3; 13 bases are a match to TRBD2. This CDR3 spans 17 amino acids. J lost 1 base, V lost 4 bases, and 5 bases had no gene match. Germline V gene lookup returns CDR1 SGHNT and CDR2 YENEEA. DNA for the CDR3: TGTGCCAGCAGCTCACGGACTAGCGGGGGTGGCACAGATACGCAGTATTTT. Its translation is CASSSRTSGGGTDTQYF.

The chain has TRBV5-1 and TRBJ1-1, with unresolved D. Germline V gene lookup returns CDR1 SGHRS and CDR2 YFSETQ. Trimming stripped 4 bases from V and 0 bases from J, with 10 bases between. The CDR3 covers 14 residues. This CDR3 is CASSPAGMNTEAFF. For the CDR3, the DNA is TGCGCCAGCAGCCCGGCGGGCATGAACACTGAAGCTTTCTTT.

V is TRBV5-4 and J is TRBJ2-3; 13 nucleotides line up with TRBD2. This CDR3 contains 16 residues. Germline values: CDR1 SGHNT, CDR2 YYREEE (reference sequence). J gave up 4 bases and V 2 bases, and 4 bases lay outside the gene matches. The CDR3 reads CASSFRLAGGPDTQYF. CDR3 DNA sequence: TGTGCCAGCAGCTTTCGACTAGCGGGGGGTCCAGATACGCAGTATTTT. Variable domain in full (rest from reference TRBV5-4 and TRBJ2-3): ETGVTQSPTHLIKTRGQQVTLRCSSQSGHNTVSWYQQALGQGPQFIFQYYREEENGRGNFPPRFSGLQFPNYSSELNVNALELDDSALYLCASSFRLAGGPDTQYFGPGTRLTVL.